The rows below give T cell receptor beta chains drawn from one sample of a study of cytomegalovirus exposure and HLA in healthy donors. Some clones are missing from TCRdb's copy, which holds only in-frame ones; the method was immunoSEQ multiplex PCR. The sample has about 190,000 clones, more than 60% seen once. Sequencing was carried out using PBMCs. These receptor sequences come from a woman aged 25 to 39 in good health and CMV-seropositive. Both conserved end residues are part of each CDR3. The D gene is left open where the match is weak. Some rows have no size entry. The others give once, few or many, or a class for an expanded clone.

V gene: TRBV5-4
J gene: TRBJ2-7
D gene: TRBD1
clone size: .
CDR3 protein: CASSLDRGRSYEQYF
CDR3 DNA: TGTGCCAGCAGCTTGGACAGGGGGCGTTCCTACGAGCAGTACTTC

V gene: TRBV6-5
J gene: TRBJ1-2
D gene: .
clone size: .
CDR3 protein: CASSYKAGYGYTF
CDR3 DNA: TGTGCCAGCAGTTACAAGGCGGGCTATGGCTACACCTTC

V gene: TRBV12-5
J gene: TRBJ2-1
D gene: .
clone size: .
CDR3 protein: CASARSSYNEQFF
CDR3 DNA: TGTGCTAGTGCGCGGAGCTCCTACAATGAGCAGTTCTTC

V gene: TRBV5-1
J gene: TRBJ1-5
D gene: .
clone size: once
CDR3 protein: CASSLELNQPQHF
CDR3 DNA: TGCGCCAGCAGCTTGGAGCTTAATCAGCCCCAGCATTTT

V gene: TRBV7-9
J gene: TRBJ1-1
D gene: .
clone size: once
CDR3 protein: CASSPQNTEAFF
CDR3 DNA: TGTGCCAGCAGCCCACAGAACACTGAAGCTTTCTTT

V gene: TRBV4-1
J gene: TRBJ2-7
D gene: TRBD1
clone size: .
CDR3 protein: CASSQARGYEQYF
CDR3 DNA: TGCGCCAGCAGCCAAGCCAGGGGGTACGAGCAGTACTTC

V gene: TRBV7-9
J gene: TRBJ1-5
D gene: TRBD1
clone size: once
CDR3 protein: CASSSGQGQGPQHF
CDR3 DNA: TGTGCCAGCAGCTCTGGACAGGGCCAGGGGCCCCAGCATTTT

V gene: TRBV7-9
J gene: TRBJ2-6
D gene: .
clone size: .
CDR3 protein: CASSERRAGANVLTF
CDR3 DNA: TGTGCCAGCAGCGAACGGAGAGCTGGGGCCAACGTCCTGACTTTC

V gene: TRBV6-1
J gene: TRBJ1-5
D gene: .
clone size: .
CDR3 protein: CASSEALLGPQHF
CDR3 DNA: TGTGCCAGCAGTGAAGCGCTTCTTGGCCCCCAGCATTTT

V gene: TRBV28
J gene: TRBJ1-3
D gene: TRBD1
clone size: .
CDR3 protein: CASRDTGQSFFSGNTIYF
CDR3 DNA: TGTGCCAGCAGGGATACGGGACAGAGCTTTTTCTCTGGAAACACCATATATTTT

V gene: TRBV18
J gene: TRBJ1-4
D gene: TRBD1
clone size: .
CDR3 protein: CASSLGTATNEKLFF
CDR3 DNA: TGTGCCAGCTCCCTTGGGACAGCGACTAATGAAAAACTGTTTTTT

V gene: TRBV28
J gene: TRBJ2-1
D gene: .
clone size: .
CDR3 protein: CASSFSGGRNEQFF
CDR3 DNA: TGTGCCAGCAGTTTTTCCGGGGGGCGGAATGAGCAGTTCTTC

V gene: TRBV19
J gene: TRBJ1-2
D gene: .
clone size: .
CDR3 protein: CASSMNRDYGYTF
CDR3 DNA: TGTGCCAGTAGTATGAACAGGGACTATGGCTACACCTTC

V gene: TRBV25-1
J gene: TRBJ2-2
D gene: .
clone size: once
CDR3 protein: CASSAGVNTGELFF
CDR3 DNA: TGTGCCAGCAGTGCAGGGGTGAACACCGGGGAGCTGTTTTTT

V gene: TRBV2
J gene: TRBJ2-5
D gene: .
clone size: .
CDR3 protein: CASSEPNEETQYF
CDR3 DNA: TGTGCCAGCAGTGAGCCGAATGAGGAGACCCAGTACTTC

V gene: TRBV4-3
J gene: TRBJ1-1
D gene: .
clone size: .
CDR3 protein: CASSYGEGGEAFF
CDR3 DNA: TGCGCCAGCAGCTACGGGGAGGGGGGGGAAGCTTTCTTT

V gene: TRBV28
J gene: TRBJ1-2
D gene: TRBD1
clone size: .
CDR3 protein: CASRLQGDYGYTF
CDR3 DNA: TGTGCCAGCAGACTACAGGGGGACTATGGCTACACCTTC

V gene: TRBV19
J gene: TRBJ2-1
D gene: .
clone size: .
CDR3 protein: CASSILGGKQFF
CDR3 DNA: TGTGCCAGTAGTATCCTAGGAGGGAAGCAGTTCTTC

V gene: TRBV15
J gene: TRBJ2-1
D gene: TRBD2
clone size: few
CDR3 protein: CATSAFSGGSYNEQFF
CDR3 DNA: TGTGCCACCAGCGCTTTTAGCGGGGGATCTTACAATGAGCAGTTCTTC

V gene: TRBV6-1
J gene: TRBJ1-6
D gene: .
clone size: .
CDR3 protein: CASSEPPRSSYNSPLHF
CDR3 DNA: TGTGCCAGCAGTGAACCGCCCCGCAGCTCCTATAATTCACCCCTCCACTTT

V gene: TRBV29-1
J gene: TRBJ1-3
D gene: TRBD1
clone size: .
CDR3 protein: CSVGTGPGNTIYF
CDR3 DNA: TGCAGCGTCGGGACAGGACCTGGAAACACCATATATTTT

V gene: TRBV6-4
J gene: TRBJ2-1
D gene: .
clone size: medium-sized
CDR3 protein: CASSDSDSSGQFF
CDR3 DNA: TGTGCCAGCAGTGACTCGGACAGCAGCGGGCAGTTCTTC

V gene: TRBV6-6
J gene: TRBJ1-4
D gene: TRBD1
clone size: .
CDR3 protein: CASSRGQDGNEKLFF
CDR3 DNA: TGTGCCAGCAGCCGCGGACAGGACGGCAATGAAAAACTGTTTTTT

V gene: TRBV7-2
J gene: TRBJ1-2
D gene: TRBD1
clone size: few
CDR3 protein: CASSLAGQLGGYTF
CDR3 DNA: TGTGCCAGCAGCTTAGCGGGACAGCTTGGGGGCTACACCTTC

V gene: TRBV6-5
J gene: TRBJ2-2
D gene: TRBD1
clone size: .
CDR3 protein: CASSQTGGSTGELFF
CDR3 DNA: TGTGCCAGCAGCCAGACAGGGGGCAGTACCGGGGAGCTGTTTTTT

V gene: TRBV18
J gene: TRBJ2-7
D gene: TRBD2
clone size: once
CDR3 protein: CASSRSAGGLNEQYF
CDR3 DNA: TGTGCCAGCTCAAGATCTGCGGGAGGGCTGAACGAGCAGTACTTC

V gene: TRBV5-4
J gene: TRBJ1-1
D gene: .
clone size: .
CDR3 protein: CASSLSMNTEAFF
CDR3 DNA: TGTGCCAGCAGCTTATCCATGAACACTGAAGCTTTCTTT

V gene: TRBV18
J gene: TRBJ2-5
D gene: TRBD1
clone size: .
CDR3 protein: CASSPTGAQETQYF
CDR3 DNA: TGTGCCAGCTCACCCACAGGGGCGCAAGAGACCCAGTACTTC

V gene: TRBV28
J gene: TRBJ1-2
D gene: TRBD1
clone size: .
CDR3 protein: CASSTPRQGNNYGYTF
CDR3 DNA: TGTGCCAGCAGTACTCCAAGACAGGGAAACAACTATGGCTACACCTTC

V gene: TRBV19
J gene: TRBJ1-4
D gene: .
clone size: .
CDR3 protein: CASSIRQGGVRLFF
CDR3 DNA: TGTGCCAGTAGTATTCGTCAGGGTGGTGTTCGACTGTTTTTT

V gene: TRBV19
J gene: TRBJ1-1
D gene: TRBD1
clone size: once
CDR3 protein: CASTLTGQGTEAFF
CDR3 DNA: TGTGCCAGTACCCTGACAGGGCAGGGCACTGAAGCTTTCTTT

V gene: TRBV5-1
J gene: TRBJ1-5
D gene: .
clone size: few
CDR3 protein: CASSLGGESNQPQHF
CDR3 DNA: TGCGCCAGCAGCTTAGGAGGGGAAAGCAATCAGCCCCAGCATTTT

V gene: TRBV11-3
J gene: TRBJ2-7
D gene: TRBD1
clone size: .
CDR3 protein: CASRLQGAPYEQYF
CDR3 DNA: TGTGCCAGCAGATTACAGGGGGCGCCCTACGAGCAGTACTTC

V gene: TRBV21-1
J gene: TRBJ2-3
D gene: .
clone size: .
CDR3 protein: CARRLTQYF
CDR3 DNA: TGTGCCAGGAGGCTTACGCAGTATTTT

V gene: TRBV6-6
J gene: TRBJ2-5
D gene: .
clone size: .
CDR3 protein: CASSYSGAGGETQYF
CDR3 DNA: TGTGCCAGCAGTTACTCGGGGGCAGGCGGGGAGACCCAGTACTTC

V gene: TRBV6-4
J gene: TRBJ1-1
D gene: TRBD1
clone size: .
CDR3 protein: CAKRDRRVNTEAFF
CDR3 DNA: TGTGCCAAGAGGGACAGAAGAGTGAACACTGAAGCTTTCTTT

V gene: TRBV9
J gene: TRBJ1-3
D gene: TRBD1
clone size: .
CDR3 protein: CASSATGGDGNTIYF
CDR3 DNA: TGTGCCAGCAGCGCTACAGGGGGCGATGGAAACACCATATATTTT

V gene: TRBV28
J gene: TRBJ1-2
D gene: TRBD1
clone size: .
CDR3 protein: CASSSNLQGFYGYTF
CDR3 DNA: TGTGCCAGCAGTTCCAACTTACAGGGGTTCTATGGCTACACCTTC

V gene: TRBV18
J gene: TRBJ1-1
D gene: TRBD1
clone size: .
CDR3 protein: CASSPDRGLEGTEAFF
CDR3 DNA: TGTGCCAGCTCACCGGACAGGGGGCTTGAGGGCACTGAAGCTTTCTTT

V gene: TRBV6-5
J gene: TRBJ2-3
D gene: .
clone size: .
CDR3 protein: CASSLRFPTDTQYF
CDR3 DNA: TGTGCCAGCAGTCTCAGGTTCCCCACAGATACGCAGTATTTT

V gene: TRBV7-7
J gene: TRBJ1-1
D gene: TRBD1
clone size: .
CDR3 protein: CASSPLGGQQGGGTEAFF
CDR3 DNA: TGTGCCAGCAGCCCCTTAGGGGGACAACAGGGGGGGGGCACTGAAGCTTTCTTT

V gene: TRBV7-2
J gene: TRBJ1-3
D gene: TRBD1
clone size: .
CDR3 protein: CASSDRASGNTIYF
CDR3 DNA: TGTGCCAGCAGCGACAGGGCCTCTGGAAACACCATATATTTT

V gene: TRBV9
J gene: TRBJ1-1
D gene: .
clone size: .
CDR3 protein: CASSVDGITEAFF
CDR3 DNA: TGTGCCAGCAGCGTAGACGGTATCACTGAAGCTTTCTTT

V gene: TRBV7-8
J gene: TRBJ1-4
D gene: TRBD1
clone size: .
CDR3 protein: CASSLGQGAAGRFF
CDR3 DNA: TGTGCCAGCAGCTTGGGACAGGGAGCCGCTGGGAGGTTTTTT

V gene: TRBV18
J gene: TRBJ2-4
D gene: TRBD1
clone size: .
CDR3 protein: CASSTGQVAKNIQYF
CDR3 DNA: TGTGCCAGCTCAACGGGACAGGTAGCCAAAAACATTCAGTACTTC

V gene: TRBV5-1
J gene: TRBJ2-3
D gene: TRBD1
clone size: .
CDR3 protein: CASSTGQGPFTDTQYF
CDR3 DNA: TGCGCCAGCAGCACCGGACAGGGGCCCTTCACAGATACGCAGTATTTT

V gene: TRBV19
J gene: TRBJ1-5
D gene: TRBD1
clone size: .
CDR3 protein: CASSIFRQGYSNQPQHF
CDR3 DNA: TGTGCCAGTAGTATATTTCGACAGGGATATAGCAATCAGCCCCAGCATTTT

V gene: TRBV30
J gene: TRBJ2-3
D gene: .
clone size: .
CDR3 protein: CAWSEKGADTQYF
CDR3 DNA: TGTGCCTGGAGTGAAAAGGGGGCAGATACGCAGTATTTT

V gene: TRBV30
J gene: TRBJ2-2
D gene: .
clone size: .
CDR3 protein: CAWSVWLDSTGELFF
CDR3 DNA: TGTGCCTGGAGTGTATGGCTTGATTCCACCGGGGAGCTGTTTTTT

V gene: TRBV5-1
J gene: TRBJ1-5
D gene: .
clone size: .
CDR3 protein: CASSPSPRSNQPQHF
CDR3 DNA: TGCGCCAGCAGCCCCTCCCCCCGTAGCAATCAGCCCCAGCATTTT

V gene: TRBV19
J gene: TRBJ2-5
D gene: .
clone size: .
CDR3 protein: CASSTRETQYF
CDR3 DNA: TGTGCCAGTAGTACCCGGGAGACCCAGTACTTC

V gene: TRBV10-3
J gene: TRBJ1-1
D gene: .
clone size: .
CDR3 protein: CASNQGSGAEAFF
CDR3 DNA: TGTGCCTCGAATCAGGGTAGTGGGGCTGAAGCTTTCTTT

V gene: TRBV4-2
J gene: TRBJ2-3
D gene: TRBD2
clone size: .
CDR3 protein: CASSQELGEGADTQYF
CDR3 DNA: TGTGCCAGCAGCCAAGAACTCGGGGAGGGCGCAGATACGCAGTATTTT